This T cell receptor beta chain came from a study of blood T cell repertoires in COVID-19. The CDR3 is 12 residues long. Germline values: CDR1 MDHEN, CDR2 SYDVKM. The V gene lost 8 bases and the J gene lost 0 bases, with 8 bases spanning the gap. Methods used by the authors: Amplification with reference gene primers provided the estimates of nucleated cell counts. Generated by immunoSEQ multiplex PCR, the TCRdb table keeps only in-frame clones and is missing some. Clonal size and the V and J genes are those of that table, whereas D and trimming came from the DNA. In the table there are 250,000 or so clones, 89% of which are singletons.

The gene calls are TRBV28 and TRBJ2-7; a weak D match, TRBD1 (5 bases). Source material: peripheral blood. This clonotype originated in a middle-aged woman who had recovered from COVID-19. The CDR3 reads CASGAASYEQYF. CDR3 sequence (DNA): TGTGCCAGCGGGGCGGCCTCCTACGAGCAGTACTTC. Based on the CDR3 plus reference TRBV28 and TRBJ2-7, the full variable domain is DVKVTQSSRYLVKRTGEKVFLECVQDMDHENMFWYRQDPGLGLRLIYFSYDVKMKEKGDIPEGYSVSREKKERFSLILESASTNQTSMYLCASGAASYEQYFGPGTRLTVT.